This TCR beta chain was found in a study of blood T cell repertoires in COVID-19. Study overall: The cDNA or gDNA used as material had been derived from T cells, B-cell-depleted T cells, or PBMCs.

Method: immunoSEQ multiplex PCR; TCRdb's copy keeps in-frame clones and lacks some. The repertoire includes around 310,000 clones, roughly 91% of them detected once, and about 8.4% sits in the top ten. Before being deemed recovered, Cohort 3 donors had two negative PCRs, clearance, or symptom resolution. The sequenced sample was PBMCs or T cells enriched from blood (not recorded which). This clonotype was sampled from a woman aged 30 to 39 who had recovered from COVID-19.

CDR3 protein: CASSPLGLAGSHEQYF. In DNA, the CDR3 is TGTGCCAGCAGTCCCCTGGGACTAGCGGGATCCCACGAGCAGTACTTC. This chain links TRBV27 with TRBJ2-7, with TRBD2 matching over 13 bases. CDR3 length: 16 residues. V dropped 5 bases and J dropped 5; count of bases not matched to a gene: 9. Germline V gives CDR1 MNHEY, CDR2 SMNVEV (reference sequence).